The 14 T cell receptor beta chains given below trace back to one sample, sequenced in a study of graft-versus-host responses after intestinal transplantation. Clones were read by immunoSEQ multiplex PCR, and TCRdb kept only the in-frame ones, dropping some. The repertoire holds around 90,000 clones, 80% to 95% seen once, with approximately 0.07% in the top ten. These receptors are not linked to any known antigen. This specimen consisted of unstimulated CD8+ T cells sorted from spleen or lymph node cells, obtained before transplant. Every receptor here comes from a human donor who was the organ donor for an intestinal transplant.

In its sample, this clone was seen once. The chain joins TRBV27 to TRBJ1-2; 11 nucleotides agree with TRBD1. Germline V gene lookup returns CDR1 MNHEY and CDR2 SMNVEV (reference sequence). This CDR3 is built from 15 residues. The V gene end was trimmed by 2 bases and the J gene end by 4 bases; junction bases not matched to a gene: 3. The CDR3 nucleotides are TGTGCCAGCAGTTTAGGACAGGGGGCAGGCTATGGCTACACCTTC. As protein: CASSLGQGAGYGYTF.

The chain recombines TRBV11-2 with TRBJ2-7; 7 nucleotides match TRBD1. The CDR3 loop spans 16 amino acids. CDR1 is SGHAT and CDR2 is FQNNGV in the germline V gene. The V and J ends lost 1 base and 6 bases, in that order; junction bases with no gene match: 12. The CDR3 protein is CASSLGGQGEFCEQYF. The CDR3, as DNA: TGTGCCAGCAGCTTAGGAGGGCAGGGGGAGTTCTGCGAGCAGTACTTC.

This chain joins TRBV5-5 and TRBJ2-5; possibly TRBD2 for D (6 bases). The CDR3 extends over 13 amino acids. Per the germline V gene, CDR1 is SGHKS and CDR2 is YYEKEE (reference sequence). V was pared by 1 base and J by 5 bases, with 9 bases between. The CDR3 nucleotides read TGTGCCAGCAGCTTGACTAGCTGGGAGACCCAGTACTTC. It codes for CASSLTSWETQYF.

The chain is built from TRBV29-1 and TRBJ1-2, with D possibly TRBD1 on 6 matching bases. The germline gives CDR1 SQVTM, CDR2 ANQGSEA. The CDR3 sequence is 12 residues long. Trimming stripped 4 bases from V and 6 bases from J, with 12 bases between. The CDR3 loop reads CSVGANRDGYTF. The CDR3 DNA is TGCAGCGTTGGGGCAAACAGGGATGGCTACACCTTC.

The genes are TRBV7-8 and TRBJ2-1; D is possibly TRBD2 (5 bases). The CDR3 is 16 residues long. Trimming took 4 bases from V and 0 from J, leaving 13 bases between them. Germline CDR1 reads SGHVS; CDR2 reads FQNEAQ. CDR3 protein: CASSSPLGDSYNEQFF. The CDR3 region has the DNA TGTGCCAGCAGCTCCCCGCTGGGAGACTCCTACAATGAGCAGTTCTTC.

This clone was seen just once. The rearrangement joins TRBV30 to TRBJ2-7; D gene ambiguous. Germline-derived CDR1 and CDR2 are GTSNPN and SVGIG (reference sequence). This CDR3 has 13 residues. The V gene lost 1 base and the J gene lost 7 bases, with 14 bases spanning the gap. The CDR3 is CAWSDGTGEEQYF. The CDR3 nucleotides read TGTGCCTGGAGTGACGGTACGGGTGAGGAGCAGTACTTC.

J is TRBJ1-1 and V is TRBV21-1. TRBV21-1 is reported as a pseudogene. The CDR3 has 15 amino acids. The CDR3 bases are TGTGCCAGCAGCAAACCTGCGGGTTTCGACACTGAAGCTTTCTTT. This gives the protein CASSKPAGFDTEAFF.

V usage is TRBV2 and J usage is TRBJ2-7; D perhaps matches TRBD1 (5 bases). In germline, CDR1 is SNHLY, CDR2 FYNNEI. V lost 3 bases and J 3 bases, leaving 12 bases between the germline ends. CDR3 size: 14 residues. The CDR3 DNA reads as TGTGCCAGCAGTGAGAGACAGACAGACTACGAGCAGTACTTC. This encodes CASSERQTDYEQYF.

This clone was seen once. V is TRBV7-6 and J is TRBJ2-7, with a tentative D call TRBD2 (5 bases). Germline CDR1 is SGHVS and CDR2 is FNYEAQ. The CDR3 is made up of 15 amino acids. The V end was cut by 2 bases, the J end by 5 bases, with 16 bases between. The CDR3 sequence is CASSLSPSSPDEQYF. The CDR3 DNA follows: TGTGCCAGCAGCTTATCCCCTAGCTCCCCGGACGAGCAGTACTTC.

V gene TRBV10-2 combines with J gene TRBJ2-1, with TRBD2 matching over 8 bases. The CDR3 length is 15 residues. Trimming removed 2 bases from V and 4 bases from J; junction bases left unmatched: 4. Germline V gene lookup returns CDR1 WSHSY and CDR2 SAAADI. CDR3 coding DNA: TGCGCCAGCAGTGAGCGGGAGGGTTTATACAATGAGCAGTTCTTC. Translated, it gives CASSEREGLYNEQFF.

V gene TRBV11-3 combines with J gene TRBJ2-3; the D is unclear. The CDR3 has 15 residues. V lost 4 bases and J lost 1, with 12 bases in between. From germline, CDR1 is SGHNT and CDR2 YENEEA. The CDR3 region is CASSSYDTRTDTQYF. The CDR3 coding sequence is TGTGCCAGCAGCTCTTACGACACCCGCACAGATACGCAGTATTTT.

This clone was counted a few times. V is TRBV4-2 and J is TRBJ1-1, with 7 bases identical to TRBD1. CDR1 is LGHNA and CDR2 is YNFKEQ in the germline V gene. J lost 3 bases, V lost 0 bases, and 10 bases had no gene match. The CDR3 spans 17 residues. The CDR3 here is CASSQDPAQGKDTEAFF. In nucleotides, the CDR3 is TGTGCCAGCAGCCAAGACCCCGCACAGGGGAAGGACACTGAAGCTTTCTTT.

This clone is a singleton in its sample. The CDR3 nucleotides read TGCGCCAGCAGTTTGCTAGCGGGGGACTTTAGCACAGATACGCAGTATTTT. Residues: CASSLLAGDFSTDTQYF. The rearrangement joins TRBV5-1 to TRBJ2-3; TRBD2 matches 10 bases. The V gene's germline CDR1 is SGHRS and CDR2 YFSETQ. The CDR3 spans 17 residues. The V segment lost 5 bases and the J segment 0 bases; nucleotides outside the gene matches: 9.

The CDR3 spells CASSFTDNDGGGYTF. CDR3 bases: TGTGCCAGCAGCTTTACGGACAACGACGGGGGTGGCTACACCTTC. J is TRBJ1-2 and V is TRBV7-9; tentative D call: TRBD1 (5 bases). V gave up 3 bases and J gave up 7 bases, with 18 bases separating them. There are 15 residues in the CDR3. Germline CDR1 and CDR2: SEHNR and FQNEAQ (reference sequence). The full variable domain, with the rest looked up from reference TRBV7-9 and TRBJ1-2, is DTGVSQNPRHKITKRGQNVTFRCDPISEHNRLYWYRQTLGQGPEFLTYFQNEAQLEKSRLLSDRFSAERPKGSFSTLEIQRTEQGDSAMYLCASSFTDNDGGGYTFGSGTRLTVV.